Reported below is one TCR beta chain. The specificity of this receptor is unknown. No much larger clone exists at a distance of one base, and base qualities are not known. This record comes from a study of blood T cell repertoires in COVID-19 (dated by TCRdb to about 2020). With respect to the entire study: Collaborator samples came from the United States, Italy and Spain and covered acute and convalescent phases of COVID-19. The prospective study material was composed of cDNA or gDNA derived from T cells, B-cell-depleted T cells, or PBMCs. Deeply sampled blood TCRbeta repertoires from subjects exposed to, actively infected with, or recovered from COVID-19 were included in the dataset. A freely available public database, intended as a resource for researchers studying the immune response to SARS-CoV-2, is where the repertoires were released. Samples were obtained from the ongoing ImmuneRACE study (first 160 participants) and from roughly 1,300 subjects provided by 6 global collaborators. A de-identified subject ID, COVID-19 status, age in years and sex were almost always included in the sample metadata. Where HLA class I and class II types were available, the types were taken from metadata supplied by the sample provider, not from assay-based typing. General study outcomes and caveats: How much clinical and demographic metadata was included differed by source and by participant, and the metadata was provided uncurated.

The immunoSEQ Assay, a bias-controlled multiplex PCR, was used to amplify TCRbeta CDR3 regions from genomic DNA. From the authors' description of their analysis: Within the assay, amplification of reference gene primers was used to estimate how many nucleated cells each sample contained. Sequence reads were collapsed and filtered to measure the absolute abundance of every unique TCRbeta CDR3 rearrangement. For each sample, productive Simpson clonality was calculated as the square root of Simpson's diversity index across productive rearrangements. TCRdb holds this immuneACCESS table with in-frame rearrangements only. Some clones are missing; in checked studies, unresolved V genes explain under half, and the rest has no known cause. For V, J and clone size, that table is used; D and trimming come from the DNA. For this sample the table gives more than 250,000 clones, of which roughly 86% were detected only once. Clones ranked in the top ten supply around 3.6% of the sample.

Its CDR3 holds 12 amino acids, cysteine through phenylalanine. Left in the record is the CDR3 DNA by itself, 36 bases read in frame from the first base. In the germline V gene, CDR1 corresponds to MDHEN and CDR2 to SYDVKM. V sheds 5 bases and J sheds 4 bases, leaving 9 bases between their ends. Whole blood was collected in K2EDTA tubes by collaborating institutions according to the institutions' own protocols. For TCRbeta analysis, collaborator samples were shipped as frozen whole blood, as isolated PBMCs, or as DNA extracted from either sample type. Source material: peripheral blood. The chain joins TRBV28 to TRBJ2-7; no confident D gene assignment can be made. The sequence was obtained from a man aged 18 to 29 with active or convalescent COVID-19. In nucleotide form, the sequence is TGTGCCAGCAGTCCATTACGGTACGAGCAGTACTTC. Its protein reads: CASSPLRYEQYF.